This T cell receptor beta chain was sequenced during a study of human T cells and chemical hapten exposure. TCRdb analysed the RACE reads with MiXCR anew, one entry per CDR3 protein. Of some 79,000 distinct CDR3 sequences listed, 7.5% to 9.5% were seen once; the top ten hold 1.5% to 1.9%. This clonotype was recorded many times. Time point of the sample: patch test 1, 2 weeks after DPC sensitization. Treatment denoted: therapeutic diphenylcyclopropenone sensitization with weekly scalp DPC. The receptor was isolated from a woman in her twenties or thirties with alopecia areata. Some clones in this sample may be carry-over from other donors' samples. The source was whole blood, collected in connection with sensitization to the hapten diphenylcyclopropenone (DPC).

In DNA, the CDR3 is TGTGCCAGCAAGAGAGTTGGCACTGAAGCTTTCTTT. It translates to CASKRVGTEAFF. The chain joins TRBV19 to TRBJ1-1, with D unclear. The CDR3 runs 12 residues. Trimming stripped 9 bases from V and 4 bases from J, with 12 bases between. Germline-derived CDR1 and CDR2 are LNHDA and SQIVND (reference sequence). The whole variable domain, filled in from reference TRBV19 and TRBJ1-1, reads DGGITQSPKYLFRKEGQNVTLSCEQNLNHDAMYWYRQDPGQGLRLIYYSQIVNDFQKGDIAEGYSVSREKKESFPLTVTSAQKNPTAFYLCASKRVGTEAFFGQGTRLTVV.